The 19 T cell receptor beta chains below were found in one sample sequenced in a study of T cells in Graves' hyperthyroidism and ophthalmopathy. TCR beta CDR3 regions were amplified from RNA transcripts. The HTBI primer set drove a first-round RT-PCR of the TCR CDR3. TCRdb re-called the multiplex PCR reads with MiXCR, one entry per CDR3 protein. The sample yields around 530,000 distinct CDR3 sequences, roughly a sixth seen once. Sequences were obtained from blood. Source of these receptors: a woman younger than 30 with Graves' ophthalmopathy.

This clonotype was counted at least ten times. This chain joins TRBV6-1 and TRBJ1-1; 10 bases map to TRBD1. The CDR3 spans 14 residues. Germline trimming cut 7 bases from V and 6 bases from J; bases unmatched to any gene: 8. Germline lookup yields CDR1 MNHNS and CDR2 SASEGT. This chain's CDR3 is CASTRDRGFPEAFF. The CDR3 region has the DNA TGTGCCAGCACTAGGGACAGGGGATTCCCTGAAGCTTTCTTT.

This clonotype was observed many times. The chain joins TRBV10-3 to TRBJ1-6, with TRBD1 matching 7 bases. Per the germline V gene, CDR1 is ENHRY and CDR2 is SYGVKD. With 10 bases clipped from V and 7 bases from J, the junction kept 7 bases outside the gene matches. The CDR3 extends over 13 amino acids. CDR3 residues: CASKQGSNSPLHF. The CDR3 nucleotides read TGTGCCAGCAAACAGGGGTCCAATTCACCCCTCCACTTT.

This clonotype was detected ten times or more. V is TRBV3-1 and J is TRBJ1-5; no reliable D call. The ends were cut back, 4 bases at V and 0 bases at J, with 19 bases in the middle. The CDR3 contains 18 residues. Looked up from germline, CDR1 is LGHDT and CDR2 is YNNKEL (reference sequence). In DNA form, the CDR3 reads TGTGCCAGCAGCCTTTATCCCTTTGACGGTAATAGCAATCAGCCCCAGCATTTT. Its translation is CASSLYPFDGNSNQPQHF.

This chain connects TRBV29-1 to TRBJ2-5; TRBD1 or TRBD2 may be the D gene (5 bases each). CDR3 length: 13 amino acids. The germline V gene has CDR1 SQVTM and CDR2 ANQGSEA. Trimming removed 4 bases at V and 5 bases at J, with 14 bases between. In nucleotides, the CDR3 is TGCAGCGTTGGGGGACCCCAATGGGAGACCCAGTACTTC. Translated: CSVGGPQWETQYF.

This chain connects TRBV4-1 to TRBJ1-4; 11 nucleotides align to TRBD1. Germline assignment: CDR1 MGHRA and CDR2 YSYEKL. The CDR3 runs to 15 residues. Unmatched junction bases numbered 5, after V lost 4 bases and J lost 7 bases. CDR3 sequence reads: CASSPGQGGSEKLFF. DNA of the CDR3: TGCGCCAGCAGCCCGGGACAGGGGGGGAGTGAAAAACTGTTTTTT.

This clonotype was recorded at least ten times. The chain combines TRBV12-3 or TRBV12-4 with TRBJ1-2; D not resolved. This CDR3 has 14 residues. The germline V and J ends were trimmed by 6 bases and 2 bases, with 13 bases remaining between them. The CDR3 DNA sequence: TGTGCCAGCAGCCCCTCCGGGGTGAACTATGGCTACACCTTC. This sequence encodes CASSPSGVNYGYTF.

This clonotype was seen at least ten times. The chain combines TRBV2 with TRBJ2-3; 9 bases line up with TRBD2. Unmatched junction bases numbered 4, after V lost 7 bases and J lost 2 bases. CDR1 SNHLY and CDR2 FYNNEI come from the germline V gene. The CDR3 spans 14 residues. The CDR3, as DNA: TGTGCCAGCATCCTAGCGGGAATCACAGATACGCAGTATTTT. This gives the protein CASILAGITDTQYF.

J is TRBJ1-4 and V is TRBV6-2 or TRBV6-3; 9 bases agree with TRBD1. The CDR3 sequence is 16 residues long. V lost 0 bases, J lost 10 bases, and 9 bases stayed unmatched. The germline V gene encodes CDR1 MNHEY and CDR2 SVGEGT. This chain's CDR3 is CASSYSKGTGLGKLFF. CDR3 DNA: TGTGCCAGCAGTTACTCAAAGGGGACAGGGTTGGGAAAACTGTTTTTT.

This clonotype was recorded many times. The rearrangement uses TRBV20-1 and TRBJ1-1; a weak D match, TRBD1 (5 bases). Germline V gene sequence: CDR1 DFQATT, CDR2 SNEGSKA (reference sequence). V was trimmed by 1 base and J by 3 bases, leaving 9 bases between them. This CDR3 is 13 amino acids long. The DNA of the CDR3 is TGCAGTGCTAGAGGAGGGGCCGACACTGAAGCTTTCTTT. Translated, it gives CSARGGADTEAFF.

This clonotype was observed a few times. V is TRBV7-2 and J is TRBJ2-2; the D is unclear. Germline V gene data show CDR1 as SGHTA and CDR2 as FQGNSA. The CDR3 has 17 residues. Trimming removed 4 bases at V and 1 base at J, with 16 bases between. As DNA, the CDR3 is TGTGCCAGCAGCTATGCATCGAGAGGATGGAACACCGGGGAGCTGTTTTTT. Its translation is CASSYASRGWNTGELFF.

This clonotype showed up many times. This chain joins TRBV20-1 and TRBJ2-5, with no clear D. This CDR3 region has 13 residues. Trimming removed 0 bases from V and 1 base from J, with 6 bases in between. CDR1 is DFQATT, CDR2 SNEGSKA, per germline (reference sequence). CDR3 nucleotides: TGCAGTGCTAGAGATCCAGGCCAAGAGACCCAGTACTTC. Translation gives CSARDPGQETQYF.

The J gene is TRBJ1-5, the V gene TRBV10-3; no clear D. This CDR3 has 15 residues. Trimming took 2 bases from V and 1 from J, leaving 9 bases between them. The V gene's germline CDR1 is ENHRY and CDR2 SYGVKD. CDR3 amino acids: CAISEMPPSNQPQHF. Here the CDR3 DNA reads TGTGCCATCAGTGAGATGCCGCCGAGCAATCAGCCCCAGCATTTT.

This clonotype was counted many times. J is TRBJ1-1 and V is TRBV28; unclear D gene. Between the trimmed V and J ends, which lost 2 bases and 7 bases, there was a span of 14 bases. Germline V gives CDR1 MDHEN, CDR2 SYDVKM. The CDR3 loop spans 14 amino acids. The CDR3 nucleotides are TGTGCCAGCAGTTTACCCGCCGGGATCCGTGAAGCTTTCTTT. Protein sequence: CASSLPAGIREAFF.

The V gene is TRBV3-1, the J gene TRBJ2-3; TRBD2 agrees at 11 bases. V was pared by 0 bases and J by 5 bases, with 13 bases of the junction left unmatched. Germline values: CDR1 LGHDT, CDR2 YNNKEL (reference sequence). The CDR3 runs 19 residues. The CDR3 loop reads CASSQDNLISGRAQDTQYF. The CDR3 nucleotides are TGTGCCAGCAGCCAAGATAATTTAATTAGCGGGAGGGCCCAAGATACGCAGTATTTT.

This clonotype has at least ten counts. The genes are TRBV13 and TRBJ1-2; D perhaps matches TRBD1 (5 bases). The germline gives CDR1 PRHDT, CDR2 FYEKMQ (reference sequence). The CDR3 is made up of 14 amino acids. Trimming removed 4 bases from V and 4 bases from J, with 13 bases in between. CDR3 amino acids: CASSYQGGGYGYTF. Here the CDR3 DNA reads TGTGCCAGCAGCTACCAGGGAGGCGGCTATGGCTACACCTTC. Variable domain in full (rest from reference TRBV13 and TRBJ1-2): AAGVIQSPRHLIKEKRETATLKCYPIPRHDTVYWYQQGPGQDPQFLISFYEKMQSDKGSIPDRFSAQQFSDYHSELNMSSLELGDSALYFCASSYQGGGYGYTFGSGTRLTVV.

The chain combines TRBV27 with TRBJ1-2, with 8 bases lining up with TRBD1. This CDR3 has 15 residues. Per germline, CDR1 MNHEY and CDR2 SMNVEV (reference sequence). The V segment lost 2 bases and the J segment 8 bases; nucleotides outside the gene matches: 10. The CDR3, as DNA: TGTGCCAGCAGTTTAACACGGACAGGGACCTGGGGCTACACCTTC. Translation: CASSLTRTGTWGYTF.

In this sample, this clonotype turned up many times. The gene calls are TRBV3-1 and TRBJ1-4; possibly TRBD1 for D (5 bases). V shed 6 bases and J shed 7 bases, with 18 bases lying between them. Germline V gene data show CDR1 as LGHDT and CDR2 as YNNKEL (reference sequence). This CDR3 is built from 15 residues. CDR3 DNA: TGTGCCAGCAGTAATGGGGGGGGGTACAGTGAAAAACTGTTTTTT. This encodes CASSNGGGYSEKLFF.

The sample holds a few counts of this clonotype. The genes are TRBV4-1 and TRBJ2-1; 8 nucleotides line up with TRBD2. The junction had 8 bases not matched to a gene; V was cut back by 3 bases and J by 1 base. The CDR3 has 17 amino acids. The germline V gene has CDR1 MGHRA and CDR2 YSYEKL. DNA of the CDR3: TGCGCCAGCAGCCACCAAATAGCGGGATATTCCTACAATGAGCAGTTCTTC. Its translation: CASSHQIAGYSYNEQFF.

This clonotype has a count of ten or more. This is likely a read error, given that the CDR3 carries no conserved phenylalanine or tryptophan at its end. The rearrangement joins TRBV6-4 to TRBJ2-7, with 9 bases matching TRBD1. This CDR3 has 14 amino acids. The germline V gene has CDR1 MRHNA and CDR2 SNTAGT. V lost 8 bases and J lost 3; bases outside the gene matches: 8. CDR3 residues: CASPPGQGIYEQYL. The CDR3 bases are TGTGCCAGCCCTCCGGGACAGGGAATCTACGAGCAGTACCTC.